This T cell receptor beta chain was retrieved from a study of blood T cell repertoires in COVID-19. Study context: T cells, B-cell-depleted T cells, or PBMCs supplied cDNA or gDNA.

The germline V gene encodes CDR1 SNHLY and CDR2 FYNNEI. V shed 3 bases and J shed 0 bases, with 3 bases lying between them. The CDR3 runs to 14 residues. Under the authors' procedure: Amplification of reference gene primers provided the estimated nucleated cell counts. The protocol was immunoSEQ multiplex PCR, while the TCRdb copy is restricted to in-frame clones and leaves out a portion. The V and J calls and clone size are taken from that table; D and trimming were inferred from the DNA. The sample gives roughly 160,000 clones, over 70% of which show up once; 15% to 20% is in the top ten. This TCR was sampled from a woman in her seventies who had recovered from COVID-19. The sequenced material came from peripheral blood. The rearrangement links TRBV2 to TRBJ2-6, with D uncertain. CDR3 loop: CASSDRSGANVLTF. As DNA, the CDR3 is TGTGCCAGCAGTGACCGCTCTGGGGCCAACGTCCTGACTTTC.